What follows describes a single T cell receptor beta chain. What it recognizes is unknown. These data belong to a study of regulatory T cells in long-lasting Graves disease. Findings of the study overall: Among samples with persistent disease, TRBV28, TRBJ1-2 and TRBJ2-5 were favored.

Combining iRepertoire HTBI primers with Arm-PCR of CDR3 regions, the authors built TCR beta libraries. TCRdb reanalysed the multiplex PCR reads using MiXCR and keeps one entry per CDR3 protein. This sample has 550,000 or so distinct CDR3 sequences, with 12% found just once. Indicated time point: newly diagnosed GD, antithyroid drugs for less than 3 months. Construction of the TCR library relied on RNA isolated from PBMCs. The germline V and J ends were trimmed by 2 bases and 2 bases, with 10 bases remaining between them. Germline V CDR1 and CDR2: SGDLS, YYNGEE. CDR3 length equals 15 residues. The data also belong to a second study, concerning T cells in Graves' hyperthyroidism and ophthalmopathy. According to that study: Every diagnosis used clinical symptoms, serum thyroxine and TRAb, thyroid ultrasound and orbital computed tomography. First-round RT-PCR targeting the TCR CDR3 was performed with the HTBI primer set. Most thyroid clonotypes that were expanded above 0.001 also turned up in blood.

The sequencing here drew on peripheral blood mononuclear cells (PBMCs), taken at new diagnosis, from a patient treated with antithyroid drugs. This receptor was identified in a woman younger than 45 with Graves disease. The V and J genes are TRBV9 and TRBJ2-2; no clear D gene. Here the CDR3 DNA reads TGTGCCAGCAGCGTTGGGCCACTAAACACCGGGGAGCTGTTTTTT. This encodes CASSVGPLNTGELFF. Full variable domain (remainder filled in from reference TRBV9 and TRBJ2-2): DSGVTQTPKHLITATGQRVTLRCSPRSGDLSVYWYQQSLDQGLQFLIQYYNGEERAKGNILERFSAQQFPDLHSELNLSSLELGDSALYFCASSVGPLNTGELFFGEGSRLTVL.